The present T cell receptor beta chain was sequenced within a study of identical twins. Findings and limits, study-wide: Beta out-of-frame sequences displayed a weaker excess of sharing between twins. A partial confounding effect on zero-insertion analyses could come from invariant MAIT and iNKT cells. Recombination models fit unrelated individuals' TCR alpha sharing but underestimated twins'.

Each CDR3 protein is one row after TCRdb ran MiXCR on the 5' RACE reads. The repertoire holds hundreds of thousands of distinct CDR3 sequences, with around 6% as singletons. CDR3 length: 11 residues. Germline assignment: CDR1 GTSNPN and CDR2 SVGIG (reference sequence). The ends were cut back, 2 bases at V and 8 bases at J, with 6 bases in the middle. As regards this clonotype: Its target is not known.

This receptor was taken from a man younger than 30 in good health. The chain recombines TRBV30 with TRBJ2-2; D remains ambiguous. Specimen: naive T cells sorted from blood. CDR3 nucleotides: TGTGCCTGGAGTTACCGGGGGGAGCTGTTTTTT. This sequence encodes CAWSYRGELFF.